This T cell receptor (beta chain) was captured by sequencing in a study of shared clonotypes between healthy human individuals. Study-level results: Though the depth was large, rarefaction showed that sorted-subset sequencing was incomplete. Shared clonotypes across all four donors exceeded non-shared ones in generation probability. Among the subsets, naive ones generally showed larger estimated richness than memory ones.

Regarding this clone: Its target is not known. A read error may produce the germline difference seen at one junction end. This CDR3 is also generated by other DNA sequences in the sample.

The method was immunoSEQ multiplex PCR; TCRdb's version includes in-frame clones alone and lacks a portion of them. The sample records over a million clones, roughly 96% being singletons. CDR1 is SEHNR and CDR2 is FQNEAQ in the germline V gene (reference sequence). There are 16 residues in the CDR3. J is TRBJ2-1 and V is TRBV7-9, with D unclear. The clonotype was recovered from a man aged 25-45 years in good health. Sequenced input: naive CD4+ T cells sorted from blood. The subset: CD45RA+ positively selected. The CDR3 sequence: CASSLWLNWGYNEQFF. The CDR3 DNA is TGCGCCAGCAGCTTGTGGCTGAATTGGGGCTACAATGAGCAGTTCTTC.